One sample yielded the 30 T cell receptor beta chains listed below, sequenced in a study of response to subunit inactivated influenza vaccine. TCRdb processed the RT-PCR reads anew with MiXCR; each CDR3 protein has one entry. Of around 500,000 distinct CDR3 sequences in the sample, about a tenth were seen once. Sequencing was performed on PBMCs from blood, taken roughly 46 days after vaccination. Source of these receptors: a man aged 50 to 59 who received an inactivated influenza vaccine.

The rearrangement uses TRBV12-3 or TRBV12-4 and TRBJ2-5, with 9 bases matching TRBD1. This CDR3 has 15 residues. V gave up 6 bases and J gave up 2 bases; unmatched junction bases: 7. The CDR3 DNA reads as TGTGCCAGCAGCGTAAGACAGGGGGGGCAAGAGACCCAGTACTTC. Protein: CASSVRQGGQETQYF.

This chain joins TRBV20-1 and TRBJ1-2; 8 bases map to TRBD1. The germline V gene has CDR1 DFQATT and CDR2 SNEGSKA (reference sequence). The CDR3 totals 15 residues. With 3 bases clipped from V and 5 bases from J, the junction kept 11 bases outside the gene matches. The CDR3 spells CSASNRDRHIYGYTF. The CDR3 nucleotides are TGCAGTGCTAGCAACCGGGACAGGCATATTTATGGCTACACCTTC.

There are many counts of this clonotype. The gene calls are TRBV12-3 or TRBV12-4 and TRBJ2-7; 9 bases agree with TRBD1. V lost 5 bases, J lost 3 bases, and 8 bases stayed unmatched. The CDR3 is 15 residues long. The CDR3 sequence is CASSLPGTGSYEQYF. CDR3 DNA: TGTGCCAGCAGTCTACCCGGGACAGGGAGCTACGAGCAGTACTTC.

The sample holds a few counts of this clonotype. The V call is TRBV6-2 or TRBV6-3, the J call TRBJ2-6; unclear D gene. Deletions cut 7 bases from V and 2 bases from J, with 9 bases between. Germline CDR1 and CDR2: MNHEY and SVGEGT. The CDR3 loop spans 14 amino acids. The DNA of the CDR3 is TGTGCCAGCATAAAGACGGCTGGGGCCAACGTCCTGACTTTC. It yields the protein CASIKTAGANVLTF.

This clonotype was counted a few times. The CDR3 DNA sequence: TGTGCCAGCAGGGCAGTTTTCTACGAGCAGTACTTC. Amino acids: CASRAVFYEQYF. J is TRBJ2-7 and V is TRBV2; no clear D. V shed 6 bases and J shed 3 bases, with 9 bases lying between them. Germline V gene lookup returns CDR1 SNHLY and CDR2 FYNNEI. The CDR3 is made up of 12 amino acids.

This clonotype has ten or more counts. The chain carries TRBV29-1 and TRBJ2-5; D is perhaps TRBD2 (6 bases). Per the germline V gene, CDR1 is SQVTM and CDR2 is ANQGSEA. Trimming pared 7 bases from V and 9 bases from J, leaving 9 bases between. The CDR3 has 9 residues. The CDR3 DNA reads as TGCAGCGCCGGGGACTCCCAGTACTTC. Its translation: CSAGDSQYF.

This clonotype has a handful of counts. V usage is TRBV29-1 and J usage is TRBJ1-1; no reliable D call. The CDR3 has 11 amino acids. V was trimmed by 3 bases and J by 7 bases, leaving 9 bases between them. The germline V gene encodes CDR1 SQVTM and CDR2 ANQGSEA. The DNA for the CDR3 is TGCAGCGTTGAGGGGTTCAGTGAAGCTTTCTTT. This sequence encodes CSVEGFSEAFF. Supplemented by reference TRBV29-1 and TRBJ1-1, the full variable domain reads SAVISQKPSRDICQRGTSLTIQCQVDSQVTMMFWYRQQPGQSLTLIATANQGSEATYESGFVIDKFPISRPNLTFSTLTVSNMSPEDSSIYLCSVEGFSEAFFGQGTRLTVV.

This clonotype was found a few times. The chain couples TRBV12-3 or TRBV12-4 to TRBJ1-1; D is uncertain. The germline V and J ends were trimmed by 4 bases and 6 bases, with 6 bases remaining between them. The CDR3 sequence is 11 residues long. The CDR3 spells CASSSGAEAFF. The CDR3 DNA is TGTGCCAGCAGTTCGGGCGCTGAAGCTTTCTTT.

J is TRBJ2-2 and V is TRBV11-2; no clear D. V lost 5 bases and J 6 bases, leaving 16 bases between the germline ends. Germline CDR1 is SGHAT and CDR2 is FQNNGV. CDR3 length: 15 residues. The CDR3 DNA reads TGTGCCAGCAGCCCCAGTAGGTTGCGTCCCGGGGAGCTGTTTTTT. Its protein is CASSPSRLRPGELFF. The full variable domain, its missing parts supplied by reference TRBV11-2 and TRBJ2-2, is EAGVAQSPRYKIIEKRQSVAFWCNPISGHATLYWYQQILGQGPKLLIQFQNNGVVDDSQLPKDRFSAERLKGVDSTLKIQPAKLEDSAVYLCASSPSRLRPGELFFGEGSRLTVL.

The rearrangement joins TRBV12-3 or TRBV12-4 to TRBJ2-7; 7 bases match TRBD2. The CDR3 spans 15 residues. The V and J ends lost 4 bases and 6 bases, in that order; junction bases with no gene match: 12. This chain's CDR3 is CASSSFELAVSEQYF. The CDR3 nucleotides read TGTGCCAGCAGTTCGTTTGAGCTAGCGGTCTCCGAGCAGTACTTC.

This clonotype was counted between two and nine times. An end of the junction differs from the germline gene, which may be a read error. The rearrangement uses TRBV10-3 and TRBJ2-5; no definite D call. This CDR3 spans 14 amino acids. CDR1 is ENHRY, CDR2 SYGVKD, per germline. The CDR3 bases are TGTGCCATCAGTGAGTCGAAGAGGCAAGGGACCCAGTACTTC. Translated, it gives CAISESKRQGTQYF.

The chain has TRBV5-6 and TRBJ2-5; a weak D match, TRBD2 (5 bases). Germline values: CDR1 SGHDT, CDR2 YYEEEE. The germline V and J ends were trimmed by 5 bases and 4 bases, with 15 bases remaining between them. This CDR3 spans 14 amino acids. DNA for the CDR3: TGTGCCAGCAGGTCGGCCCGGAGCGGAGAGACCCAGTACTTC. It is translated as CASRSARSGETQYF.

This clonotype was observed a few times. The J gene is TRBJ2-6, the V gene TRBV7-6; D call uncertain. V was cut by 5 bases and J by 0 bases, with 8 bases left in between. CDR1 and CDR2 from the germline V gene are SGHVS and FNYEAQ. The CDR3 consists of 15 residues. The CDR3 bases are TGTGCCAGCAGCCGACGGAGCTCTGGGGCCAACGTCCTGACTTTC. It specifies CASSRRSSGANVLTF.

This clonotype was picked up a small number of times. This chain joins TRBV5-1 and TRBJ2-2; D not certain. The CDR3 runs 15 residues. The V and J ends lost 2 bases and 0 bases respectively, with 8 bases between them. Germline V gene sequence: CDR1 SGHRS, CDR2 YFSETQ. The CDR3 sequence is CASSLRHTNTGELFF. In DNA form, the CDR3 reads TGCGCCAGCAGCTTACGACACACGAACACCGGGGAGCTGTTTTTT.

This rearrangement joins TRBV5-6 to TRBJ2-7, with D possibly TRBD1 on 5 matching bases. The germline V and J ends were trimmed by 2 bases and 0 bases, with 18 bases remaining between them. This CDR3 is built from 17 residues. Germline assignment: CDR1 SGHDT and CDR2 YYEEEE. CDR3 sequence (DNA): TGTGCCAGCAGCTTACCTCCAGGGAAGAGGAGCTCCTACGAGCAGTACTTC. Its protein is CASSLPPGKRSSYEQYF.

The chain joins TRBV19 to TRBJ2-2, with D possibly called TRBD1 or TRBD2 (5 bases each). CDR3 length equals 15 residues. From germline, CDR1 is LNHDA and CDR2 SQIVND (reference sequence). The V end lost 6 bases, the J end lost 0 bases, and 11 bases lay between the germline ends. CDR3 in amino acids: CASRKPGPNTGELFF. DNA of the CDR3: TGTGCCAGTAGGAAACCGGGACCGAACACCGGGGAGCTGTTTTTT. Supplemented by reference TRBV19 and TRBJ2-2, the full variable domain reads DGGITQSPKYLFRKEGQNVTLSCEQNLNHDAMYWYRQDPGQGLRLIYYSQIVNDFQKGDIAEGYSVSREKKESFPLTVTSAQKNPTAFYLCASRKPGPNTGELFFGEGSRLTVL.

J is TRBJ2-1 and V is TRBV7-2, with D possibly TRBD2 on 5 matching bases. V was cut by 0 bases and J by 5 bases, with 17 bases left in between. In germline, CDR1 is SGHTA, CDR2 FQGNSA. The CDR3 loop spans 17 amino acids. This CDR3 is CASSLAVPLLEHNEQFF. In DNA form, the CDR3 reads TGTGCCAGCAGCTTAGCGGTGCCCTTACTAGAACACAATGAGCAGTTCTTC.

V gene TRBV10-3 combines with J gene TRBJ2-5, with a weak D call TRBD2 (6 bases). CDR1 is ENHRY, CDR2 SYGVKD, per germline. The CDR3 extends over 15 amino acids. V was cut by 3 bases and J by 5 bases, with 16 bases left in between. The CDR3: CAISDMRGGSETQYF. In DNA, the CDR3 is TGTGCCATCAGTGATATGCGAGGAGGGAGCGAGACCCAGTACTTC.

This clonotype was picked up a small number of times. This chain uses TRBV7-2 with TRBJ2-1, with D possibly being TRBD2 (5 bases). Germline CDR1 and CDR2: SGHTA and FQGNSA. V was trimmed by 4 bases and J by 5 bases, leaving 12 bases between them. The CDR3 length is 14 residues. CDR3 protein: CASSSRPGNNEQFF. The CDR3 region has the DNA TGTGCCAGCAGCTCCCGACCGGGAAACAATGAGCAGTTCTTC. Using reference TRBV7-2 and TRBJ2-1 for the parts outside the CDR3, the full variable domain is GAGVSQSPSNKVTEKGKDVELRCDPISGHTALYWYRQSLGQGLEFLIYFQGNSAPDKSGLPSDRFSAERTGGSVSTLTIQRTQQEDSAVYLCASSSRPGNNEQFFGPGTRLTVL.

To note about this clonotype: A read error is possible here, since a much larger clone lies one base away. This chain uses TRBV12-3 or TRBV12-4 with TRBJ1-3; D not certain. This CDR3 comprises 15 residues. This chain's CDR3 is CASSFGRISGNSIYF. The CDR3 DNA reads as TGTGCCAGCAGTTTCGGACGGATCTCTGGAAACTCCATATATTTT.

This clonotype has ten or more counts. V usage is TRBV12-3 or TRBV12-4 and J usage is TRBJ2-2; D not certain. The CDR3 has 15 residues. V dropped 10 bases and J dropped 6 bases, with 21 bases sitting between them. CDR3 coding DNA: TGTGCCAATAGCCGGAACGCACCGGTGGCCGGGGAGCTGTTTTTT. The encoded protein is CANSRNAPVAGELFF.

The chain employs TRBV6-5 and TRBJ2-6, with 7 bases identical to TRBD1. After removal of 5 bases from V and 9 bases from J, the junction contained 7 bases not matched to a gene. This CDR3 spans 14 amino acids. CDR1 and CDR2 from the germline V gene are MNHEY and SVGAGI. CDR3 DNA sequence: TGTGCCAGCAGTCACACAGGGGTTTTCAACGTCCTGACTTTC. It codes for CASSHTGVFNVLTF.

In its sample, this clonotype was seen a few times. This CDR3 reads CASSFQGTLGTGELFF. CDR3 DNA: TGTGCCAGCAGTTTTCAGGGGACTCTGGGCACCGGGGAGCTGTTTTTT. This chain connects TRBV27 to TRBJ2-2; D may be TRBD1 or TRBD2 (6 bases each). Germline loops: CDR1 MNHEY, CDR2 SMNVEV (reference sequence). Between the trimmed V and J ends, which lost 3 bases and 4 bases, there was a span of 15 bases. This CDR3 comprises 16 residues.

This clonotype was detected only a few times. The V and J genes are TRBV13 and TRBJ2-3; D not certain. V was cut by 2 bases and J by 2 bases, with 11 bases left in between. CDR3 length equals 15 residues. Germline V lookup: CDR1 PRHDT, CDR2 FYEKMQ (reference sequence). CDR3 sequence: CASSLSREVTDTQYF. The CDR3 DNA sequence: TGTGCCAGCAGCTTATCGCGAGAAGTCACAGATACGCAGTATTTT.

This clonotype turned up a few times. The gene calls are TRBV6-1 and TRBJ2-7; no clear D. Trimming removed 2 bases from V and 6 bases from J, with 14 bases in between. CDR1 MNHNS and CDR2 SASEGT come from the germline V gene. This CDR3 comprises 14 residues. The CDR3 DNA reads as TGTGCCAGCAGTGAACGGTCCTCAAGAGCCGAGCAGTACTTC. Amino acid sequence: CASSERSSRAEQYF.

This clonotype was detected a few times. The chain has TRBV15 and TRBJ1-2; 9 bases fit TRBD1. The V gene end was trimmed by 5 bases and the J gene end by 3 bases; junction bases not matched to a gene: 4. The germline V gene encodes CDR1 LNHNV and CDR2 YYDKDF (reference sequence). This CDR3 spans 14 amino acids. The CDR3 region has the DNA TGTGCCACCAGCCTGGACAGGGGAGACTATGGCTACACCTTC. Amino acids: CATSLDRGDYGYTF.

This clonotype has more than one count but fewer than ten. This sequence joins TRBV5-6 and TRBJ2-1; 9 bases agree with TRBD2. There are 16 residues in the CDR3. CDR1 and CDR2 (germline): SGHDT, YYEEEE. V was clipped by 3 bases and J by 5 bases; unmatched bases: 9. CDR3 sequence (DNA): TGTGCCAGCAGCTGGGCCGGGACTAGCAGAAACAATGAGCAGTTCTTC. Translation gives CASSWAGTSRNNEQFF. The entire variable domain, with the rest obtained from reference TRBV5-6 and TRBJ2-1, is as follows: DAGVTQSPTHLIKTRGQQVTLRCSPKSGHDTVSWYQQALGQGPQFIFQYYEEEERQRGNFPDRFSGHQFPNYSSELNVNALLLGDSALYLCASSWAGTSRNNEQFFGPGTRLTVL.

This clonotype was recorded at least ten times. Here the CDR3 DNA reads TGTGCCATCAGACCTGGGACAGGGGGGCTAGTGCCCCTCTACACAGATACGCAGTATTTT. It codes for CAIRPGTGGLVPLYTDTQYF. The chain links TRBV10-3 to TRBJ2-3, with TRBD1 matching over 11 bases. Germline lookup yields CDR1 ENHRY and CDR2 SYGVKD. J lost 2 bases, V lost 6 bases, and 19 bases had no gene match. The CDR3 totals 20 residues.

This clonotype has only a few counts. CDR3 coding DNA: TGTGCCAGCAGTACTTACAGGGGGCCCGGGGCCAACGTCCTGACTTTC. Translation: CASSTYRGPGANVLTF. The chain is built from TRBV28 and TRBJ2-6; 9 bases are shared with TRBD1. J was trimmed by 4 bases and V by 5 bases; bases with no gene match: 6. The CDR3 has 16 amino acids. Germline assignment: CDR1 MDHEN and CDR2 SYDVKM.

This clonotype has at least ten counts. The CDR3, as DNA: TGCAGCGTTCTAGGGAGTCGACCCTACGAGCAGTACTTC. It codes for CSVLGSRPYEQYF. The genes are TRBV29-1 and TRBJ2-7; possibly TRBD2 for D (5 bases). Germline V gene sequence: CDR1 SQVTM, CDR2 ANQGSEA. V was trimmed by 5 bases and J by 2 bases, leaving 13 bases between them. The CDR3 sequence is 13 residues long.